The next 19 T cell receptor beta chains were all read from a single sample in a study of blood T cells in healthy people across ages (dated by TCRdb to about 2015). The library was prepared using 5' RACE. Sequencing relied on an Illumina HiSeq 2500. A second PCR of about 6 to 12 cycles was run with a J-beta primer mix and a sample-barcoded 5' primer. In TCRdb, the public reads were trimmed at Q25 with fastp and aligned with MiXCR, with productive beta chains retained. A single entry per CDR3 protein holds the most common genes and DNA from its merged rows. The sample table contains under 1,000,000 distinct CDR3 sequences; only one count was recorded for under 40% of them. The ten largest account for 10% to 15% of the sample. The sequenced material came from blood. Source of these receptors: a man aged 18 to 35 in good health.

CDR3 amino acids: CSARDSYRMELATNEKLFF. The CDR3 nucleotides are TGCAGTGCTAGAGATTCCTACAGAATGGAACTCGCAACTAATGAAAAACTGTTTTTT. The chain employs TRBV20-1 and TRBJ1-4; D is ambiguous. The CDR3 contains 19 residues. V was cut by 0 bases and J by 0 bases, with 20 bases left in between. The germline gives CDR1 DFQATT, CDR2 SNEGSKA (reference sequence).

The chain combines TRBV6-1 with TRBJ2-2; perhaps TRBD2 as D (6 bases). Per the germline V gene, CDR1 is MNHNS and CDR2 is SASEGT. There are 18 residues in the CDR3. V lost 6 bases, J lost 0 bases, and 20 bases lay in between. CDR3 sequence reads: CASRRSLGGATNTGELFF. The CDR3 nucleotides read TGTGCCAGCAGGAGATCCTTAGGAGGGGCCACGAACACCGGGGAGCTGTTTTTT.

The CDR3 DNA is TGCGCCAGCAGCGCGACTAACGCCAATGAGCAGTTCTTC. It specifies CASSATNANEQFF. The chain is built from TRBV5-1 and TRBJ2-1; the D gene is possibly TRBD2 (5 bases). Trimming removed 4 bases at V and 6 bases at J, with 11 bases between. Germline CDR1 reads SGHRS; CDR2 reads YFSETQ. The CDR3 length is 13 residues. Full variable domain (rest looked up from reference TRBV5-1 and TRBJ2-1): KAGVTQTPRYLIKTRGQQVTLSCSPISGHRSVSWYQQTPGQGLQFLFEYFSETQRNKGNFPGRFSGRQFSNSRSEMNVSTLELGDSALYLCASSATNANEQFFGPGTRLTVL.

The chain carries TRBV11-2 and TRBJ2-1; no reliable D call. The V gene lost 1 base and the J gene lost 6 bases, with 13 bases spanning the gap. Germline V gives CDR1 SGHAT, CDR2 FQNNGV. The CDR3 consists of 15 residues. The CDR3 DNA reads TGTGCCAGCAGCTTAGGCCCCTGGGGTTCCAATGAGCAGTTCTTC. Translating it yields CASSLGPWGSNEQFF.

This clonotype turned up a few times. The chain joins TRBV5-4 to TRBJ1-2; no clear D gene. Germline values: CDR1 SGHNT, CDR2 YYREEE (reference sequence). This CDR3 has 13 amino acids. The V gene lost 3 bases and the J gene lost 4 bases, with 10 bases spanning the gap. CDR3 sequence (DNA): TGTGCCAGCAGCTATGCAGTAAGCTATGGCTACACCTTC. This gives the protein CASSYAVSYGYTF.

The chain recombines TRBV6-2 or TRBV6-3 with TRBJ2-5; 9 bases match TRBD1. The CDR3 is 16 amino acids. Germline CDR1 reads MNHEY; CDR2 reads SVGEGT. The junction had 7 bases not matched to a gene; V was cut back by 0 bases and J by 5 bases. The CDR3 here is CASSYSNRGLRETQYF. The DNA of the CDR3 is TGTGCCAGCAGTTACTCGAACAGGGGGCTCCGGGAGACCCAGTACTTC.

This clonotype was seen only a few times. J is TRBJ1-4 and V is TRBV7-9, with D maybe TRBD1 (5 bases). This CDR3 comprises 16 residues. Trimming shortened V by 5 bases and J by 0 bases, and 13 bases separated the two germline ends. Looked up from germline, CDR1 is SEHNR and CDR2 is FQNEAQ (reference sequence). CDR3 region: CASSLRQTATNEKLFF. The DNA of the CDR3 is TGTGCCAGCAGCCTCAGACAGACTGCAACTAATGAAAAACTGTTTTTT. Combining the CDR3 with reference TRBV7-9 and TRBJ1-4 gives the whole variable domain DTGVSQNPRHKITKRGQNVTFRCDPISEHNRLYWYRQTLGQGPEFLTYFQNEAQLEKSRLLSDRFSAERPKGSFSTLEIQRTEQGDSAMYLCASSLRQTATNEKLFFGSGTQLSVL.

This clonotype came up a few times. The genes are TRBV7-9 and TRBJ2-5; a possible D gene is TRBD2 (6 bases). Germline loops: CDR1 SEHNR, CDR2 FQNEAQ (reference sequence). The CDR3 is 16 amino acids. V dropped 4 bases and J dropped 4 bases, with 19 bases sitting between them. The CDR3 nucleotides read TGTGCCAGCAGCTACCCAGGACTACCGCTCGGAGAGACCCAGTACTTC. This sequence encodes CASSYPGLPLGETQYF.

This clonotype was picked up a small number of times. The chain links TRBV27 to TRBJ1-2; maybe TRBD1 (6 bases). V dropped 6 bases and J dropped 1 base, with 15 bases sitting between them. The CDR3 spans 15 residues. Germline V gene lookup returns CDR1 MNHEY and CDR2 SMNVEV (reference sequence). CDR3 DNA sequence: TGTGCCAGCAGCCGGGACACCTTAAATAACTATGGCTACACCTTC. As protein: CASSRDTLNNYGYTF.

As regards this clonotype: Just one base apart from a much larger clone, this may be a read error. This chain joins TRBV12-3 or TRBV12-4 and TRBJ2-1, with D unclear. The CDR3 loop spans 12 amino acids. The germline V and J ends were trimmed by 3 bases and 10 bases, with 10 bases remaining between them. The CDR3 protein is CASSLWVYEQFF. CDR3 in DNA: TGTGCCAGCAGTTTGTGGGTCTACGAGCAGTTCTTC.

The chain couples TRBV25-1 to TRBJ2-1; D is unresolved. CDR1 is MGHDK and CDR2 is SYGVNS in the germline V gene. With 1 base removed from V and 9 bases from J, the gap between germline ends came to 10 bases. The CDR3 consists of 13 residues. The CDR3 is CASSEFPHSEQFF. DNA of the CDR3: TGTGCCAGCAGTGAATTCCCCCACAGTGAGCAGTTCTTC.

The chain is built from TRBV4-1 and TRBJ2-7, with 9 nucleotides matching TRBD2. Looked up from germline, CDR1 is MGHRA and CDR2 is YSYEKL. Trimming cost V 0 bases and J 4 bases; bases outside gene matches: 10. This CDR3 has 17 amino acids. The DNA of the CDR3 is TGCGCCAGCAGCCAAGAAGGGCGGGAGGGCCTAAGGTACGAGCAGTACTTC. Translation gives CASSQEGREGLRYEQYF.

The chain has TRBV24-1 and TRBJ2-5; D may be TRBD1 (6 bases). Germline loops: CDR1 KGHDR, CDR2 SFDVKD. The CDR3 covers 13 residues. The V end lost 7 bases, the J end lost 3 bases, and 11 bases lay between the germline ends. The DNA of the CDR3 is TGTGCCACCAGCGGTTCAGGGGAAGAGACCCAGTACTTC. Protein product: CATSGSGEETQYF.

This rearrangement joins TRBV20-1 to TRBJ2-1; 12 nucleotides line up with TRBD2. V lost 6 bases to trimming and J lost 9 bases; unmatched junction nucleotides: 9. The CDR3 covers 14 residues. CDR1 DFQATT and CDR2 SNEGSKA come from the germline V gene (reference sequence). Written as DNA, the CDR3 is TGCAGTGCGCGGGCTAGCGGGGGGGCGAGTGAGCAGTTCTTC. This gives the protein CSARASGGASEQFF.

Written as DNA, the CDR3 is TGTGCCAGTTTAAGTTCCGGGAGCACAGATACGCAGTATTTT. The encoded protein is CASLSSGSTDTQYF. This rearrangement joins TRBV3-1 to TRBJ2-3; D uncertain. The CDR3 spans 14 residues. Germline CDR1 LGHDT, CDR2 YNNKEL (reference sequence). Trimming cost V 9 bases and J 0 bases, with 13 bases left between them.

A few counts support this clonotype. The rearrangement joins TRBV7-3 to TRBJ1-1; D might be TRBD1 (5 bases). The germline V gene encodes CDR1 SGHTA and CDR2 FQGTGA. The CDR3 length is 15 residues. Trimming took off 5 bases at V and 1 base at J, with 14 bases between the two ends. Here the CDR3 reads CASSEGTGPNTEAFF. The CDR3, as DNA: TGTGCCAGCAGCGAAGGCACAGGTCCGAACACTGAAGCTTTCTTT. The full variable domain, rest sourced from reference TRBV7-3 and TRBJ1-1, is GAGVSQTPSNKVTEKGKYVELRCDPISGHTALYWYRQSLGQGPEFLIYFQGTGAADDSGLPNDRFFAVRPEGSVSTLKIQRTERGDSAVYLCASSEGTGPNTEAFFGQGTRLTVV.

Turning to this clonotype: This may arise from a read error, as a much more abundant clone is one base away. The V and J genes are TRBV10-3 and TRBJ2-5, with 8 bases matching TRBD2. V trimming: 5 bases; J trimming: 3 bases; junction bases outside the gene matches: 5. The germline V gene encodes CDR1 ENHRY and CDR2 SYGVKD. The CDR3 consists of 14 residues. In DNA, the CDR3 is TGTGCCATCAGTCCGGGACTAGTGGAAGAGACCCAGTACTTC. Amino acids: CAISPGLVEETQYF.

This clonotype showed up just a few times. This sequence joins TRBV5-1 and TRBJ2-1; possible D gene TRBD2, 5 bases. The CDR3 totals 14 residues. CDR1 is SGHRS, CDR2 YFSETQ, per germline. V was cut by 4 bases and J by 8 bases, with 16 bases left in between. Here the CDR3 DNA reads TGCGCCAGCAGCGTCGGACTCGGTCGTGATGAGCAGTTCTTC. Amino acid sequence: CASSVGLGRDEQFF.

The chain joins TRBV7-2 to TRBJ1-5; a weak D match, TRBD1 (6 bases). Germline CDR1 SGHTA, CDR2 FQGNSA. This CDR3 region has 17 residues. V was clipped by 1 base and J by 6 bases, with 19 bases between them. The DNA of the CDR3 is TGTGCCAGCAGCTTAGGGTCCGGGGCAGGGGCGTCTCAGCCCCAGCATTTT. As protein: CASSLGSGAGASQPQHF.